Following are 16 T cell receptor beta chains from one sample sequenced in a study of a mutant IDH1 vaccine in newly diagnosed glioma. The antigens for these receptors are not known. Sequenced by immunoSEQ multiplex PCR; TCRdb stores in-frame clones only, minus some. This sample has around 29,000 clones, with 80% found just once. Described time point: week 23, last vaccination. The vaccine gave 300 ug of a 20-mer mutant IDH1 peptide subcutaneously per dose. Sequenced here: PBMCs, sampled from a glioma patient whose treatment included an IDH1 peptide vaccine. The receptors come from a woman aged 18-29 years with glioma.

The rearrangement uses TRBV27 and TRBJ2-3; no reliable D call. The CDR3 spans 17 residues. The V gene's germline CDR1 is MNHEY and CDR2 SMNVEV (reference sequence). Deletions cut 5 bases from V and 1 base from J, with 19 bases between. CDR3 in DNA: TGTGCCAGCAGTAGAGGAGATGGGGATCCTCGCACAGATACGCAGTATTTT. This codes for CASSRGDGDPRTDTQYF.

The chain's CDR3 is CASSPGGSSYNEQFF. CDR3 sequence (DNA): TGCGCCAGCAGTCCCGGGGGATCCTCCTACAATGAGCAGTTCTTC. The V gene is TRBV5-1, the J gene TRBJ2-1; the D gene is possibly TRBD2 (6 bases). Trimming pared 5 bases from V and 0 bases from J, leaving 12 bases between. Germline CDR1 and CDR2: SGHRS and YFSETQ. CDR3 length equals 15 residues.

The chain employs TRBV10-1 and TRBJ2-1, with 9 bases that match TRBD2. Losses at the gene ends were 6 bases for V and 4 bases for J; bases not matched to a gene: 10. The CDR3 totals 16 residues. CDR1 is WNHNN, CDR2 SYGVQD, per germline (reference sequence). CDR3 sequence reads: CASRPSGREGYNEQFF. DNA of the CDR3: TGCGCCAGCAGGCCGTCTGGGCGGGAGGGTTACAATGAGCAGTTCTTC.

This clone was counted only a few times. The chain uses TRBV28 and TRBJ2-3, with D hard to call. Germline V gene sequence: CDR1 MDHEN, CDR2 SYDVKM. This CDR3 spans 14 amino acids. Trimming left V 7 bases short and J 2 bases short, with 13 bases between. The CDR3 loop is CASNRAGYTDTQYF. The DNA of the CDR3 is TGTGCCAGCAATCGGGCAGGATACACAGATACGCAGTATTTT.

V usage is TRBV19 and J usage is TRBJ1-2, with D possibly matching TRBD1 (6 bases). This CDR3 contains 15 residues. V was clipped by 3 bases and J by 2 bases, with 13 bases between them. The germline gives CDR1 LNHDA, CDR2 SQIVND (reference sequence). The CDR3 region is CASSILQGNNYGYTF. DNA of the CDR3: TGTGCCAGTAGTATCTTACAGGGAAACAACTATGGCTACACCTTC.

The rearrangement joins TRBV27 to TRBJ2-3; D gene uncertain. Germline V gives CDR1 MNHEY, CDR2 SMNVEV (reference sequence). The CDR3 length is 12 residues. The V end was cut by 5 bases, the J end by 2 bases, with 5 bases between. The CDR3 DNA reads TGTGCCAGCAGTACATACACAGATACGCAGTATTTT. As protein: CASSTYTDTQYF.

The V call is TRBV5-1, the J call TRBJ2-1; tentatively, D is TRBD2 (6 bases). With 4 bases removed from V and 6 bases from J, the gap between germline ends came to 14 bases. This CDR3 is 14 amino acids long. Germline V lookup: CDR1 SGHRS, CDR2 YFSETQ. The CDR3 DNA reads TGCGCCAGCAGCCTGGAGGGTAGCCTCAATGAGCAGTTCTTC. Translation: CASSLEGSLNEQFF.

In this sample, this clone turned up a few times. The J gene is TRBJ1-1, the V gene TRBV10-3; D may be TRBD1 (5 bases). The germline V and J ends were trimmed by 6 bases and 1 base, with 6 bases remaining between them. The CDR3 has 12 amino acids. CDR1 is ENHRY and CDR2 is SYGVKD in the germline V gene. The CDR3 bases are TGTGCCATCAGCACAGGGAACACTGAAGCTTTCTTT. This sequence encodes CAISTGNTEAFF.

This clone has just a few counts. The rearrangement uses TRBV6-6 and TRBJ1-1; D ambiguous. The CDR3 loop spans 14 amino acids. V gave up 5 bases and J gave up 9 bases, with 19 bases separating them. Germline CDR1 and CDR2: MNHNY and SVGAGI (reference sequence). The CDR3 bases are TGTGCCAGCAGTCTATCTGGGTCTGTAACGCAAGCTTTCTTT. As protein: CASSLSGSVTQAFF.

The J gene is TRBJ1-4, the V gene TRBV7-9; D is undetermined. CDR1 and CDR2 from the germline V gene are SEHNR and FQNEAQ (reference sequence). The CDR3 covers 14 residues. The ends were cut back, 6 bases at V and 4 bases at J, with 12 bases in the middle. As DNA, the CDR3 is TGTGCCAGCAGAAAACCTGGCGTTAATGAAAAACTGTTTTTT. This gives the protein CASRKPGVNEKLFF.

The CDR3 DNA reads TGTGCCAGTAAGAGGGTCGGCCTAGCGGGGGCAAGGGATCATACGCAGTATTTT. As protein: CASKRVGLAGARDHTQYF. The rearrangement links TRBV19 to TRBJ2-3, with TRBD2 matching 10 bases. Germline V lookup: CDR1 LNHDA, CDR2 SQIVND (reference sequence). The trim removed 7 bases at V and 7 bases at J, leaving 20 bases unmatched. This CDR3 is 18 amino acids long.

The CDR3 region is CASSFDSNQPQHF. The CDR3 DNA reads TGCGCCAGCAGCTTCGATAGCAATCAGCCCCAGCATTTT. The rearrangement joins TRBV5-1 to TRBJ1-5; D is unclear. Germline V lookup: CDR1 SGHRS, CDR2 YFSETQ. The CDR3 extends over 13 amino acids. The V end was cut by 2 bases, the J end by 0 bases, with 3 bases between.

CDR3 sequence reads: CASSYSGYDRGYGYTF. Written as DNA, the CDR3 is TGTGCCAGCAGTTACTCGGGGTATGACAGGGGCTATGGCTACACCTTC. The gene calls are TRBV6-5 and TRBJ1-2; TRBD1 matches 8 bases. CDR3 length: 16 amino acids. J lost 4 bases, V lost 0 bases, and 7 bases had no gene match. Germline-derived CDR1 and CDR2 are MNHEY and SVGAGI.

The rearrangement uses TRBV7-2 and TRBJ2-1; D remains ambiguous. CDR1 is SGHTA and CDR2 is FQGNSA in the germline V gene. V lost 2 bases and J lost 5, with 19 bases in between. The length of the CDR3 is 17 residues. In DNA, the CDR3 is TGTGCCAGCAGCTTATCGTACACCTCCTCGACCCACAATGAGCAGTTCTTC. It translates to CASSLSYTSSTHNEQFF.

This chain uses TRBV7-9 with TRBJ1-6; 9 bases map to TRBD1. The CDR3 consists of 15 residues. With 4 bases clipped from V and 5 bases from J, the junction kept 3 bases outside the gene matches. In germline, CDR1 is SEHNR, CDR2 FQNEAQ (reference sequence). CDR3 bases: TGTGCCAGCAGCTCACAGGGGGCTGATAATTCACCCCTCCACTTT. It yields the protein CASSSQGADNSPLHF. The full variable domain, rest sourced from reference TRBV7-9 and TRBJ1-6, is DTGVSQNPRHKITKRGQNVTFRCDPISEHNRLYWYRQTLGQGPEFLTYFQNEAQLEKSRLLSDRFSAERPKGSFSTLEIQRTEQGDSAMYLCASSSQGADNSPLHFGNGTRLTVT.

This clone was observed a handful of times. The chain couples TRBV14 to TRBJ1-1; TRBD1 is a possible D gene (5 bases). The CDR3 extends over 12 amino acids. With 4 bases removed from V and 5 bases from J, the gap between germline ends came to 8 bases. Germline loops: CDR1 SGHDN, CDR2 FVKESK. CDR3: CASSPWGTEAFF. The CDR3 DNA reads TGTGCCAGCAGCCCCTGGGGGACTGAAGCTTTCTTT. Combining the CDR3 with reference TRBV14 and TRBJ1-1 gives the whole variable domain EAGVTQFPSHSVIEKGQTVTLRCDPISGHDNLYWYRRVMGKEIKFLLHFVKESKQDESGMPNNRFLAERTGGTYSTLKVQPAELEDSGVYFCASSPWGTEAFFGQGTRLTVV.